This T cell receptor (beta chain) was sequenced for a study of T cell changes during pregnancy in multiple sclerosis (dated 2019 in TCRdb). For the wider study: Changes in the T cell repertoire over the course of pregnancy were examined in this study in women with multiple sclerosis.

Cut back by 0 bases and 9 bases, the V and J ends lie 12 bases apart. For CDR1 and CDR2, the germline V gene (reference sequence) lists LNHNV and YYDKDF. Reading from cysteine to phenylalanine, the CDR3 counts 14 amino acids. Only the CDR3 portion is preserved as DNA: 42 bases, with reading frame beginning at the first base. This clone came up once. Its antigen is unknown. No base qualities exist here, and no much larger clone lies one base off it. Libraries were prepared through the immunoSEQ multiplex PCR assay. The table comes from immuneACCESS by way of TCRdb, which keeps in-frame sequences with V and J called. Part of the clones is missing from these tables; in studies checked, under half for an unresolved V gene and the rest for unknown reasons. A total of around 72,000 clones appear in this sample, 80% to 95% of them only once. Approximately 0.41% of the sample goes to the ten largest clones.

The receptor comes from a female donor with multiple sclerosis, enrolled in a pregnancy study. The chain is encoded by TRBV15 joined to TRBJ1-5; the D segment could be TRBD1, given 5 matching bases. The sequenced sample was CD4+ T cells from peripheral blood mononuclear cells, obtained before pregnancy. The sequence in DNA is TGTGCCACCAGCAGAGATCAAGGGGTTAGGCCCCAGCATTTT. Its protein product is CATSRDQGVRPQHF.